This record looks at one T cell receptor beta chain sequence and its context. Original analysis: Estimation of nucleated cell counts was performed using reference gene primer amplification. Profiled with immunoSEQ multiplex PCR; TCRdb holds only in-frame clones, not every one. Clone size and V and J calls were adopted from that table, with D and trimming inferred from the DNA. The sample lists 200,000 to 250,000 clones, around 90% occurring once. The data derive from a study of blood T cell repertoires in COVID-19. Study summary: Donors in the United States, Italy and Spain gave samples during acute or convalescent COVID-19. T cells, B-cell-depleted T cells, or PBMCs provided the cDNA or gDNA that served as material.

The sequencing sample was made of peripheral blood. The origin of this receptor is a young man with COVID-19, enrolled during active disease.

The CDR3 DNA sequence: TGCAGTGCTAGTGGGCAGGTAAAAGACGAGCAGTACTTC. This gives the protein CSASGQVKDEQYF. This chain joins TRBV20-1 and TRBJ2-7; no clear D. V shed 3 bases and J shed 5 bases, with 14 bases lying between them. The CDR3 has 13 amino acids. CDR1 is DFQATT and CDR2 is SNEGSKA in the germline V gene (reference sequence).